This T cell receptor beta chain was observed in a study of cytomegalovirus exposure and HLA in healthy donors. Findings of the study overall: Rare TCR sequences predominated, though certain public TCRs were found in many donors. Follow-up analysis later connected one missense variant in DCLRE1C with trimming of TCR beta V- and J-genes. In a later analysis, at a false discovery rate of 0.05, fewer than 20,000 TCR beta sequences were associated with HLA alleles. A later examination showed that TCR association rates differed by HLA locus, with DRB1 most and HLA-C fewest.

The PCR had 60 Vbeta and 13 Jbeta primers. Sequencing used immunoSEQ multiplex PCR; TCRdb keeps in-frame clones, though not all of them. The top ten clones hold just under 1% of a sample with 150,000 to 200,000 clones, almost 80% of them seen once. Germline-derived CDR1 and CDR2 are MNHEY and SMNVEV (reference sequence). V lost 6 bases and J lost 3, with 18 bases in between. This CDR3 comprises 17 residues. A remark on this clone: The antigen remains undetermined.

This receptor was obtained from a woman aged 45-65 years in good health and CMV-seropositive. The chain carries TRBV27 and TRBJ2-6, with D perhaps TRBD2 (6 bases). The specimen sequenced was PBMCs. CDR3 DNA sequence: TGTGCCAGCAGCCCCCGGTGGGGGGTCGGTGGGGCCAACGTCCTGACTTTC. Its translation: CASSPRWGVGGANVLTF.